The T cell receptor beta chain described here comes from a study of early T cells in non-severe SARS-CoV-2 infection. Study background: Sequencing used unsorted whole-blood bulk RNA, so chains lack pairing.

Individual cDNA molecules each received unique molecular identifiers attached to them. Using its own MiXCR run on the 5' RACE reads, TCRdb lists one record per CDR3 protein. Of 100,000 or so distinct CDR3 sequences listed, under 15% are singletons. The CDR3 extends over 16 amino acids. Germline CDR1 SNHLY, CDR2 FYNNEI. After removal of 5 bases from V and 5 bases from J, the junction contained 5 bases not matched to a gene. The chain has TRBV2 and TRBJ2-3, with TRBD2 matching 15 bases. Material: whole blood. The TCR was taken from an adult who was a healthcare worker with PCR-confirmed SARS-CoV-2 infection or an uninfected control (not recorded which). The DNA of the CDR3 is TGTGCCAGCAGTACGGGACTAGCGGGAGGATTAGATACGCAGTATTTT. It codes for CASSTGLAGGLDTQYF.